Below are 14 T cell receptor beta chains sequenced from a single sample in a study of lymphopenia after photon versus proton radiotherapy. Profiling relied on immunoSEQ multiplex PCR, and the TCRdb table lists in-frame clones only, not all of them. The sample contains some 33,000 clones, roughly 88% of which appear only once. The sequences come from peripheral blood, collected from a patient treated with photon-based radiotherapy. These receptors all come from a woman aged 45-65 years with pancreatic cancer.

The chain uses TRBV30 and TRBJ2-4; a possible D gene is TRBD2 (5 bases). The germline CDR1 and CDR2 sequences are GTSNPN and SVGIG (reference sequence). The CDR3 contains 13 residues. V was cut by 0 bases and J by 8 bases, with 11 bases left in between. For the CDR3, the DNA is TGTGCCTGGAGTGTACGAAGCGGAGACATTCAGTACTTC. Amino acids: CAWSVRSGDIQYF.

In its sample, this clone was seen once. This sequence joins TRBV27 and TRBJ1-3; 7 bases are shared with TRBD1. V gave up 5 bases and J gave up 8 bases; unmatched junction bases: 12. The V gene's germline CDR1 is MNHEY and CDR2 SMNVEV (reference sequence). The CDR3 contains 15 residues. CDR3 loop: CASSLRQGRSDTIYF. In DNA, the CDR3 is TGTGCCAGCAGTCTAAGACAGGGACGGTCGGACACCATATATTTT.

The chain's CDR3 is CASSLRGLKTDNEQFF. The CDR3 coding sequence is TGTGCCAGCAGCTTAAGAGGACTAAAGACAGACAATGAGCAGTTCTTC. The chain is built from TRBV7-2 and TRBJ2-1, with D maybe TRBD2 (6 bases). Germline CDR1 is SGHTA and CDR2 is FQGNSA. The germline V and J ends were trimmed by 2 bases and 5 bases, with 16 bases remaining between them. The CDR3 length is 16 residues.

The V call is TRBV28, the J call TRBJ2-7; D gene unclear. V was clipped by 3 bases and J by 6 bases, with 9 bases between them. The germline V gene encodes CDR1 MDHEN and CDR2 SYDVKM. This CDR3 is 12 amino acids long. The CDR3 region is CASSFDSTEQYF. In DNA, the CDR3 is TGTGCCAGCAGTTTTGATTCCACCGAGCAGTACTTC.

The J gene is TRBJ2-2, the V gene TRBV5-1, with TRBD1 identical over 7 bases. Germline-derived CDR1 and CDR2 are SGHRS and YFSETQ. The CDR3 runs to 14 residues. V lost 7 bases to trimming and J lost 3 bases; unmatched junction nucleotides: 6. The CDR3 sequence is CASRDRVDTGELFF. DNA of the CDR3: TGCGCCAGCCGGGACAGAGTTGACACCGGGGAGCTGTTTTTT.

The chain links TRBV30 to TRBJ2-4; 9 nucleotides agree with TRBD1. The germline V gene encodes CDR1 GTSNPN and CDR2 SVGIG (reference sequence). The CDR3 length is 14 residues. V lost 3 bases, J lost 4 bases, and 4 bases stayed unmatched. As DNA, the CDR3 is TGTGCCTGGAGCCGGGACAGGGATAAAAACATTCAGTACTTC. Translation gives CAWSRDRDKNIQYF.

This clone was counted a single time. The chain is built from TRBV27 and TRBJ2-2; 7 positions agree with TRBD1. Per germline, CDR1 MNHEY and CDR2 SMNVEV (reference sequence). J lost 6 bases, V lost 5 bases, and 6 bases had no gene match. The CDR3 is 14 residues long. In DNA, the CDR3 is TGTGCCAGCAGTCAGACAGGGCTTCCCGGGGAGCTGTTTTTT. Translation gives CASSQTGLPGELFF.

The J gene is TRBJ2-7, the V gene TRBV7-9, with no clear D. Trimming shortened V by 4 bases and J by 2 bases, and 12 bases separated the two germline ends. CDR1 is SEHNR, CDR2 FQNEAQ, per germline (reference sequence). The CDR3 is made up of 14 amino acids. The chain's CDR3 is CASSSQELTYEQYF. CDR3 sequence (DNA): TGTGCCAGCAGCTCTCAGGAACTAACCTACGAGCAGTACTTC.

The chain joins TRBV7-2 to TRBJ2-1; D perhaps matches TRBD1 (5 bases). Germline lookup yields CDR1 SGHTA and CDR2 FQGNSA. V was clipped by 2 bases and J by 0 bases, with 8 bases between them. The CDR3 spans 15 residues. For the CDR3, the DNA is TGTGCCAGCAGCTTAAGTAGGGGCTCCTACAATGAGCAGTTCTTC. Translated, it gives CASSLSRGSYNEQFF. The full variable domain, in which reference TRBV7-2 and TRBJ2-1 provide the parts outside the CDR3, is GAGVSQSPSNKVTEKGKDVELRCDPISGHTALYWYRQSLGQGLEFLIYFQGNSAPDKSGLPSDRFSAERTGGSVSTLTIQRTQQEDSAVYLCASSLSRGSYNEQFFGPGTRLTVL.

V and J are TRBV7-9 and TRBJ2-1; TRBD1 matches at 7 bases. The V gene end was trimmed by 5 bases and the J gene end by 4 bases; junction bases not matched to a gene: 11. Germline V CDR1 and CDR2: SEHNR, FQNEAQ (reference sequence). The CDR3 consists of 16 residues. The CDR3 DNA reads as TGTGCCAGCAGCACAGCGACCGGGACAGTATACAATGAGCAGTTCTTC. Amino acid sequence: CASSTATGTVYNEQFF.

CDR3 region: CASSSRLLGAADTQYF. CDR3 sequence (DNA): TGTGCCAGCAGTTCAAGGTTACTCGGGGCCGCAGATACGCAGTATTTT. The gene calls are TRBV28 and TRBJ2-3; perhaps D is TRBD1 or TRBD2 (5 bases each). V lost 4 bases, J lost 4 bases, and 18 bases lay in between. CDR3 size: 16 residues. Germline CDR1 is MDHEN and CDR2 is SYDVKM.

The CDR3 here is CASSPPGEETQYF. The CDR3, as DNA: TGTGCCAGCAGCCCGCCGGGGGAAGAGACCCAGTACTTC. The chain carries TRBV7-8 and TRBJ2-5; TRBD2 might be the D (6 bases). Deletions cut 5 bases from V and 3 bases from J, with 10 bases between. This CDR3 is 13 amino acids long. Germline loops: CDR1 SGHVS, CDR2 FQNEAQ.

This chain links TRBV27 with TRBJ1-1; a possible D gene is TRBD1 (6 bases). The CDR3 loop spans 13 amino acids. Deletions cut 8 bases from V and 3 bases from J, with 13 bases between. Germline V gene lookup returns CDR1 MNHEY and CDR2 SMNVEV (reference sequence). The CDR3 reads CASGYRVYTEAFF. The CDR3 nucleotides read TGTGCCAGCGGGTACAGGGTGTACACTGAAGCTTTCTTT.

J is TRBJ2-5 and V is TRBV5-1, with 15 bases lining up with TRBD2. The CDR3 covers 17 residues. The V and J ends lost 0 bases and 5 bases, in that order; junction bases with no gene match: 5. CDR1 and CDR2 (germline): SGHRS, YFSETQ. CDR3 protein: CASSLAPGLAGGETQYF. The CDR3 DNA reads as TGCGCCAGCAGCTTGGCTCCGGGACTAGCGGGAGGTGAGACCCAGTACTTC.